One sample yielded the 12 T cell receptor beta chains listed below, sequenced in a study of human T cells and chemical hapten exposure. Described time point: patch test 3, about 24 weeks after DPC sensitization. The treatment denotes: therapeutic diphenylcyclopropenone sensitization with weekly scalp DPC. One entry per CDR3 protein results from TCRdb running MiXCR on the RACE reads. The sample yields around 200,000 distinct CDR3 sequences, about 25% seen once. The input for sequencing was whole blood, taken in connection with sensitization to the hapten diphenylcyclopropenone (DPC). These receptors were obtained from a woman between 35 and 50 years old with alopecia areata. Some clones in this sample may be carry-over from other donors' samples.

This clonotype was found a few times. The chain recombines TRBV7-2 with TRBJ1-6, with D hard to call. The CDR3 is 12 amino acids. Germline V gene data show CDR1 as SGHTA and CDR2 as FQGNSA. The ends were cut back, 3 bases at V and 9 bases at J, with 6 bases in the middle. CDR3 amino acids: CASSFRSSPLHF. The CDR3 DNA sequence: TGTGCCAGCAGCTTTCGTAGTTCACCCCTCCACTTT.

This sequence joins TRBV6-2 or TRBV6-3 and TRBJ2-7, with 7 bases identical to TRBD1. The CDR3 sequence is 14 residues long. Germline V gives CDR1 MNHEY, CDR2 SVGEGT. V was clipped by 6 bases and J by 7 bases; unmatched bases: 12. The DNA of the CDR3 is TGTGCCAGCAGCTACCTGACAGGGACCCGGGAGCAGTACTTC. Amino acid sequence: CASSYLTGTREQYF.

The rearrangement uses TRBV12-3 or TRBV12-4 and TRBJ2-7, with D maybe TRBD2 (6 bases). Trimming cost V 7 bases and J 6 bases, with 19 bases left between them. This CDR3 is 14 amino acids long. The CDR3 spells CASNSGVTGPEQYF. DNA for the CDR3: TGTGCCAGCAACTCGGGAGTGACGGGGCCCGAGCAGTACTTC.

This clonotype showed up just a few times. The junction departs from germline at one end; a sequencing error may be responsible. The chain uses TRBV12-3 or TRBV12-4 and TRBJ2-4; 7 positions agree with TRBD2. The CDR3 is 14 amino acids. CDR3 region: CASSLKGASGTVTF. Here the CDR3 DNA reads TGTGCCAGCAGTTTAAAAGGGGCTAGCGGTACTGTTACCTTC.

The V and J genes are TRBV7-2 and TRBJ2-7; TRBD2 agrees at 7 bases. Germline assignment: CDR1 SGHTA and CDR2 FQGNSA. This CDR3 has 16 amino acids. Germline trimming cut 4 bases from V and 2 bases from J; bases unmatched to any gene: 11. The CDR3 coding sequence is TGTGCCAGCAGCTGGCTCCCTAGCGGAGGGACCTACGAGCAGTACTTC. This codes for CASSWLPSGGTYEQYF.

This clonotype was detected only a few times. This chain links TRBV10-2 with TRBJ2-1, with D possibly matching TRBD2 (6 bases). Germline V CDR1 and CDR2: WSHSY, SAAADI. This CDR3 is built from 17 residues. V dropped 11 bases and J dropped 0 bases, with 23 bases sitting between them. In DNA, the CDR3 is TGCGCCGCTGGACCTCGACTAGGGAGGACCTCCTACAATGAGCAGTTCTTC. Residues: CAAGPRLGRTSYNEQFF.

This clonotype came up a few times. The gene calls are TRBV20-1 and TRBJ2-7, with 11 nucleotides matching TRBD2. V dropped 0 bases and J dropped 3; count of bases not matched to a gene: 4. Per the germline V gene, CDR1 is DFQATT and CDR2 is SNEGSKA (reference sequence). CDR3 length equals 15 residues. CDR3 sequence (DNA): TGCAGTGCTAGAGATCCGGGACTAGCGGACTACGAGCAGTACTTC. This codes for CSARDPGLADYEQYF.

V is TRBV29-1 and J is TRBJ2-5, with D possibly matching TRBD1 (6 bases). V gave up 5 bases and J gave up 0 bases, with 7 bases separating them. The CDR3 loop spans 12 amino acids. The germline CDR1 and CDR2 sequences are SQVTM and ANQGSEA. The CDR3 loop is CSVRQDQETQYF. In DNA, the CDR3 is TGCAGCGTTAGACAGGACCAAGAGACCCAGTACTTC.

This clonotype was observed a few times. The rearrangement joins TRBV24-1 to TRBJ1-1; D remains unclear. V shed 4 bases and J shed 7 bases, with 6 bases lying between them. Per germline, CDR1 KGHDR and CDR2 SFDVKD. The CDR3 totals 11 residues. CDR3: CATSEQGEAFF. Here the CDR3 DNA reads TGTGCCACCAGTGAACAAGGTGAAGCTTTCTTT.

The chain links TRBV28 to TRBJ1-6; 7 nucleotides line up with TRBD1. Germline values: CDR1 MDHEN, CDR2 SYDVKM. CDR3 length: 15 amino acids. V lost 4 bases, J lost 7 bases, and 7 bases stayed unmatched. The CDR3 protein is CASSWGDRVNSPLHF. As DNA, the CDR3 is TGTGCCAGCAGTTGGGGCGACAGGGTAAATTCACCCCTCCACTTT.

The gene calls are TRBV28 and TRBJ1-2; possibly TRBD1 for D (5 bases). The CDR3 loop spans 14 amino acids. Trimming pared 3 bases from V and 6 bases from J, leaving 14 bases between. CDR1 and CDR2 (germline): MDHEN, SYDVKM. CDR3 protein: CASSLVSGLNGYTF. The CDR3 DNA reads TGTGCCAGCAGTTTGGTTTCAGGGTTGAATGGCTACACCTTC.

This clonotype appeared many times. This chain links TRBV28 with TRBJ2-7; 9 nucleotides align to TRBD1. Trimming at V came to 3 bases and at J to 9 bases, leaving 12 bases not matched to a gene. This CDR3 has 15 residues. Germline CDR1 is MDHEN and CDR2 is SYDVKM. The CDR3 protein is CASSLLGQGWAGQYF. The CDR3 nucleotides are TGTGCCAGCAGTTTGCTAGGACAGGGGTGGGCCGGGCAGTACTTC.